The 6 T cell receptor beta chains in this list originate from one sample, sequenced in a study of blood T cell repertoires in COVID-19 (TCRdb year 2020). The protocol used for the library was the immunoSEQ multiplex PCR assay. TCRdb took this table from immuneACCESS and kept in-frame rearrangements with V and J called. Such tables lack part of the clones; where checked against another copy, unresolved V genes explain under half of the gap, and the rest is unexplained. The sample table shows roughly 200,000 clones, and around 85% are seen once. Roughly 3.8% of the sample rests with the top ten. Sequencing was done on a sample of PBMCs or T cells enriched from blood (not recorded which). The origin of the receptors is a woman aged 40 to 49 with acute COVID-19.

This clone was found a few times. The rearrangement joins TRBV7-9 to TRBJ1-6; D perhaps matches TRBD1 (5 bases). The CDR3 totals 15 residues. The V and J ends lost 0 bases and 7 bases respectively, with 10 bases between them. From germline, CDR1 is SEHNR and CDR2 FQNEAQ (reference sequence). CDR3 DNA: TGTGCCAGCAGCTTAGCCCCTGGGGGGAATTCACCCCTCCACTTT. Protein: CASSLAPGGNSPLHF. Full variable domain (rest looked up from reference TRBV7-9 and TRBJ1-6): DTGVSQNPRHKITKRGQNVTFRCDPISEHNRLYWYRQTLGQGPEFLTYFQNEAQLEKSRLLSDRFSAERPKGSFSTLEIQRTEQGDSAMYLCASSLAPGGNSPLHFGNGTRLTVT.

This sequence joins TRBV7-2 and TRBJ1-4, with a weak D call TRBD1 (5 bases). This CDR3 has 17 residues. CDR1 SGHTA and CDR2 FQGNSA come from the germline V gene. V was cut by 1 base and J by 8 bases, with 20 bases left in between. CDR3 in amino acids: CASSLEVVGPLGEKLFF. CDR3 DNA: TGTGCCAGCAGCTTAGAGGTGGTGGGGCCCCTGGGGGAAAAACTGTTTTTT.

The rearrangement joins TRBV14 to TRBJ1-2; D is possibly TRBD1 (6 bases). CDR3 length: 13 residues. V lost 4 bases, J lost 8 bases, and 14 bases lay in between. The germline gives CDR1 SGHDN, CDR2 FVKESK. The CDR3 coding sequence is TGTGCCAGCAGCCTAGATTCAGGGGTCGGCTACACCTTC. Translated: CASSLDSGVGYTF.

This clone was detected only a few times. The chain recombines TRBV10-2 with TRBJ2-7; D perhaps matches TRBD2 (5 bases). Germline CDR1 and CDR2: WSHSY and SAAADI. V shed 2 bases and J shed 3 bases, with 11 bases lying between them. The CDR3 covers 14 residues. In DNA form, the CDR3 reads TGCGCCAGCAGTGAGGCTGGGCGGGTCTACGAGCAGTACTTC. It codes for CASSEAGRVYEQYF.

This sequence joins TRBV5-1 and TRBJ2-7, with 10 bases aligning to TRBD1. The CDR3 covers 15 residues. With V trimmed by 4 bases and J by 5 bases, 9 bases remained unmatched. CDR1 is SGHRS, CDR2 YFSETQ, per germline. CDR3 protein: CASSRDGTGADEQYF. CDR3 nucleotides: TGCGCCAGCAGCCGGGACGGGACAGGGGCTGACGAGCAGTACTTC. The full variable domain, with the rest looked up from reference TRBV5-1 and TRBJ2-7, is KAGVTQTPRYLIKTRGQQVTLSCSPISGHRSVSWYQQTPGQGLQFLFEYFSETQRNKGNFPGRFSGRQFSNSRSEMNVSTLELGDSALYLCASSRDGTGADEQYFGPGTRLTVT.

For the CDR3, the DNA is TGTGCCAGCAGCCGAACAGGAGACAATCAGCCCCAGCATTTT. Translated, it gives CASSRTGDNQPQHF. The chain joins TRBV11-3 to TRBJ1-5; weak D call: TRBD1 (5 bases). The CDR3 contains 14 residues. Germline V CDR1 and CDR2: SGHNT, YENEEA. V gave up 5 bases and J gave up 3 bases, with 11 bases separating them.